Given below is one T cell receptor (beta chain) in context. Germline CDR1 and CDR2: SGHTA and FQGNSA. The CDR3 consists of 14 residues. Trimming took off 5 bases at V and 2 bases at J, with 11 bases between the two ends. Authors of the study amplified TCR beta CDR3 regions from RNA transcripts. HTBI primers were the set used in a first-round RT-PCR of the TCR CDR3. One entry per CDR3 protein, called by TCRdb with MiXCR from the multiplex PCR reads. The sample contains roughly 740,000 distinct CDR3 sequences, about 15% of which appear only once. This specimen belongs to a study of T cells in Graves' hyperthyroidism and ophthalmopathy.

The chain links TRBV7-2 to TRBJ2-3; D not certain. This receptor was obtained from a young man with Graves' hyperthyroidism. Input material: blood. In DNA, the CDR3 is TGTGCCAGCAGCCCCGAAGGCCTCACAGATACGCAGTATTTT. It specifies CASSPEGLTDTQYF.